This TCR beta chain was sequenced for a study of shared T cell receptors in the human thymus. TCRdb's table, derived via immunoSEQ multiplex PCR, lists solely in-frame clones and lacks some. The sample includes hundreds of thousands of clones, 75% to 80% of them seen just once. The CDR3 sequence is 17 residues long. Trimming removed 4 bases from V and 2 bases from J; junction bases left unmatched: 5. Germline loops: CDR1 PRHDT, CDR2 FYEKMQ (reference sequence). The data were also submitted as part of a second study, on human thymus T cells.

Sequencing was done on a sample of thymocytes. The chain combines TRBV13 with TRBJ2-1; 13 bases match TRBD2. The TCR was taken from a boy in the first two years of life with a congenital heart defect. CDR3 sequence reads: CASSSSLAGGPYNEQFF. DNA of the CDR3: TGTGCCAGCAGCTCCTCACTAGCGGGAGGGCCCTACAATGAGCAGTTCTTC.